These 27 T cell receptor beta chains originate from one sample sequenced in a study of blood T cell repertoires in COVID-19. TCRdb's copy holds only in-frame clones and misses some; the assay was immunoSEQ multiplex PCR. Of over 200,000 clones in the sample, about 91% are singletons; the top ten hold 2% to 3%. The sample taken for sequencing was peripheral blood. Receptors were obtained from a person under 35 with COVID-19, enrolled during active disease.

The genes are TRBV4-3 and TRBJ2-1, with 7 bases fitting TRBD1. The length of the CDR3 is 15 residues. Unmatched junction bases numbered 6, after V lost 3 bases and J lost 4 bases. Germline CDR1 reads LGHNA; CDR2 reads YSLEER. CDR3 sequence (DNA): TGCGCCAGCAGCCACGCACTGACAGGGTACAATGAGCAGTTCTTC. It yields the protein CASSHALTGYNEQFF.

This chain connects TRBV6-5 to TRBJ1-4; tentatively, D is TRBD1 (6 bases). Deletions cut 4 bases from V and 11 bases from J, with 14 bases between. CDR1 is MNHEY, CDR2 SVGAGI, per germline. This CDR3 spans 13 amino acids. The CDR3 is CASSSRGMWKLFF. CDR3 in DNA: TGTGCCAGCAGTTCCAGGGGCATGTGGAAACTGTTTTTT.

The chain joins TRBV2 to TRBJ1-5; D is perhaps TRBD1 (6 bases). Germline-derived CDR1 and CDR2 are SNHLY and FYNNEI. Trimming took 7 bases from V and 6 from J, leaving 13 bases between them. The CDR3 extends over 13 amino acids. CDR3 DNA sequence: TGTGCCAGCAACTTACAGGGATCTCAGCCCCAGCATTTT. It is translated as CASNLQGSQPQHF.

This clone was seen only once. The genes are TRBV11-2 and TRBJ2-5; perhaps TRBD2 as D (6 bases). This CDR3 is built from 15 residues. V dropped 3 bases and J dropped 4 bases, with 15 bases sitting between them. Germline lookup yields CDR1 SGHAT and CDR2 FQNNGV. The CDR3, as DNA: TGTGCCAGCAGCTTGAGCGGGTCGGAGGGAGAGACCCAGTACTTC. It yields the protein CASSLSGSEGETQYF.

The V gene is TRBV15, the J gene TRBJ2-7; 7 bases fit TRBD2. The germline V gene encodes CDR1 LNHNV and CDR2 YYDKDF (reference sequence). The length of the CDR3 is 13 residues. The ends lost 0 bases at V and 7 bases at J; junction bases unmatched: 3. The CDR3 DNA reads as TGTGCCACCAGCAGAGATCGGGGGGATGAGCAGTACTTC. Amino acids: CATSRDRGDEQYF. The full variable domain, with the rest looked up from reference TRBV15 and TRBJ2-7, is DAMVIQNPRYQVTQFGKPVTLSCSQTLNHNVMYWYQQKSSQAPKLLFHYYDKDFNNEADTPDNFQSRRPNTSFCFLDIRSPGLGDTAMYLCATSRDRGDEQYFGPGTRLTVT.

The chain employs TRBV11-2 and TRBJ2-7; TRBD1 is a possible D gene (6 bases). CDR1 and CDR2 from the germline V gene are SGHAT and FQNNGV. This CDR3 comprises 14 residues. Trimming removed 3 bases at V and 4 bases at J, with 13 bases between. The CDR3 is CASSFAGTLYEQYF. CDR3 coding DNA: TGTGCCAGCAGCTTCGCCGGGACACTGTACGAGCAGTACTTC.

V gene TRBV9 combines with J gene TRBJ2-2, with 7 bases lining up with TRBD1. The CDR3 contains 16 residues. Germline CDR1 is SGDLS and CDR2 is YYNGEE. V gave up 0 bases and J gave up 4 bases; unmatched junction bases: 6. CDR3 bases: TGTGCCAGCAGCGTAGGAGGGGGACAGTTCACCGGGGAGCTGTTTTTT. It encodes CASSVGGGQFTGELFF.

This clone was detected only once. This sequence joins TRBV18 and TRBJ2-5; possible D gene TRBD1, 5 bases. The CDR3 has 15 amino acids. Between the trimmed V and J ends, which lost 3 bases and 5 bases, there was a span of 16 bases. Germline values: CDR1 KGHSH, CDR2 LQKENI. Here the CDR3 DNA reads TGTGCCAGCTCACCCTTAGAAGGGGCCGGGGAGACCCAGTACTTC. This sequence encodes CASSPLEGAGETQYF.

J is TRBJ2-1 and V is TRBV28; a possible D gene is TRBD2 (5 bases). The CDR3 covers 14 residues. Germline V CDR1 and CDR2: MDHEN, SYDVKM. V lost 5 bases and J 9 bases, leaving 17 bases between the germline ends. This CDR3 is CASSGRAFGGEQFF. For the CDR3, the DNA is TGTGCCAGCAGTGGGCGGGCCTTTGGAGGTGAGCAGTTCTTC.

The chain joins TRBV14 to TRBJ2-1; 7 bases are a match to TRBD2. The CDR3 loop spans 14 amino acids. The V gene's germline CDR1 is SGHDN and CDR2 FVKESK. Trimming cost V 1 base and J 4 bases; bases outside gene matches: 1. CDR3 in DNA: TGTGCCAGCAGCCAAGCGGGGGGATACAATGAGCAGTTCTTC. Translation: CASSQAGGYNEQFF.

The J gene is TRBJ2-5, the V gene TRBV28; D is perhaps TRBD2 (5 bases). V was trimmed by 5 bases and J by 3 bases, leaving 16 bases between them. Germline assignment: CDR1 MDHEN and CDR2 SYDVKM. The CDR3 length is 15 residues. The CDR3 spells CASSDSDWAEETQYF. The CDR3 DNA is TGTGCCAGCAGTGACTCGGACTGGGCAGAAGAGACCCAGTACTTC.

This sequence joins TRBV5-4 and TRBJ2-2, with 13 bases identical to TRBD2. CDR1 and CDR2 (germline): SGHNT, YYREEE (reference sequence). V shed 3 bases and J 3 bases; nucleotides not matched to a gene: 2. This CDR3 is 16 amino acids long. CDR3 amino acids: CASSSGTSGDTGELFF. The CDR3 coding sequence is TGTGCCAGCAGCTCAGGGACTAGCGGGGACACCGGGGAGCTGTTTTTT.

The rearrangement joins TRBV11-2 to TRBJ2-4; 8 positions match TRBD2. The CDR3 totals 17 residues. Germline lookup yields CDR1 SGHAT and CDR2 FQNNGV. Trimming at V came to 0 bases and at J to 0 bases, leaving 4 bases not matched to a gene. This chain's CDR3 is CASSLETSGIAKNIQYF. The CDR3 DNA is TGTGCCAGCAGCTTAGAAACTAGCGGCATAGCCAAAAACATTCAGTACTTC.

The J gene is TRBJ2-3, the V gene TRBV23-1, with 14 bases that match TRBD2. TRBV23-1 is reported as an ORF; its role is uncertain. This CDR3 has 20 amino acids. The V and J ends lost 3 bases and 1 base, in that order; junction bases with no gene match: 12. CDR3 residues: CASSHTGLAGGLDCTDTQYF. CDR3 nucleotides: TGCGCCAGCAGTCACACCGGACTAGCGGGAGGATTAGATTGCACAGATACGCAGTATTTT.

The gene calls are TRBV30 and TRBJ1-5, with 12 bases matching TRBD1. Germline V CDR1 and CDR2: GTSNPN, SVGIG (reference sequence). V lost 5 bases and J lost 7; bases outside the gene matches: 6. This CDR3 is 14 amino acids long. The CDR3 protein is CAWGPGQGAQPQHF. In nucleotides, the CDR3 is TGTGCCTGGGGTCCGGGACAGGGGGCCCAGCCCCAGCATTTT.

The V call is TRBV18, the J call TRBJ2-5; tentatively, D is TRBD1 (5 bases). Germline V gives CDR1 KGHSH, CDR2 LQKENI. The CDR3 loop spans 13 amino acids. The V end lost 2 bases, the J end lost 3 bases, and 7 bases lay between the germline ends. Here the CDR3 reads CASSPTREETQYF. Here the CDR3 DNA reads TGTGCCAGCTCACCAACCAGGGAAGAGACCCAGTACTTC.

The chain links TRBV3-1 (or the pseudogene TRBV3-2) to TRBJ2-5; the D gene is possibly TRBD1 (6 bases). CDR3 length: 12 residues. The germline gives CDR1 LGHDT, CDR2 YNNKEL (reference sequence). The ends were cut back, 8 bases at V and 5 bases at J, with 12 bases in the middle. For the CDR3, the DNA is TGTGCCAGCGGAAACAGGGTGGAGACCCAGTACTTC. This translates into CASGNRVETQYF.

This chain joins TRBV12-5 and TRBJ1-1; no clear D gene. Germline V gene sequence: CDR1 LGHNT, CDR2 FRNRAP. This CDR3 is 12 amino acids long. Trimming pared 6 bases from V and 0 bases from J, leaving 5 bases between. This CDR3 is CASGLLNTEAFF. CDR3 nucleotide sequence: TGTGCTAGTGGACTCCTGAACACTGAAGCTTTCTTT.

This chain links TRBV6-5 with TRBJ2-1, with D uncertain. This CDR3 region has 12 residues. V was pared by 3 bases and J by 8 bases, with 8 bases between. The V gene's germline CDR1 is MNHEY and CDR2 SVGAGI. DNA of the CDR3: TGTGCCAGCAGTTATAGTGCGGATGAGCAGTTCTTC. Translated, it gives CASSYSADEQFF.

This chain joins TRBV19 and TRBJ1-5; TRBD1 matches 8 bases. Germline V gene lookup returns CDR1 LNHDA and CDR2 SQIVND (reference sequence). Trimming at V came to 6 bases and at J to 0 bases, leaving 16 bases not matched to a gene. This CDR3 is built from 19 residues. CDR3 DNA sequence: TGTGCCAGTAGCCGTGCGACAGGGGCCGACCTCCTTAGCAATCAGCCCCAGCATTTT. It encodes CASSRATGADLLSNQPQHF. Full variable domain (missing parts from reference TRBV19 and TRBJ1-5): DGGITQSPKYLFRKEGQNVTLSCEQNLNHDAMYWYRQDPGQGLRLIYYSQIVNDFQKGDIAEGYSVSREKKESFPLTVTSAQKNPTAFYLCASSRATGADLLSNQPQHFGDGTRLSIL.

The V and J genes are TRBV19 and TRBJ2-5, with a weak D call TRBD2 (5 bases). With 3 bases removed from V and 3 bases from J, the gap between germline ends came to 11 bases. The CDR3 runs 14 residues. Germline CDR1 and CDR2: LNHDA and SQIVND (reference sequence). In DNA, the CDR3 is TGTGCCAGTAGTATTCAGGCGGGCGAAGAGACCCAGTACTTC. Translating it yields CASSIQAGEETQYF.

The chain is built from TRBV19 and TRBJ1-5; D possibly corresponds to TRBD1 (6 bases). Between the trimmed V and J ends, which lost 7 bases and 6 bases, there was a span of 16 bases. CDR1 is LNHDA, CDR2 SQIVND, per germline (reference sequence). There are 14 residues in the CDR3. The CDR3 loop is CASTRQVVIQPQHF. The CDR3, as DNA: TGTGCCAGTACCCGACAGGTCGTGATTCAGCCCCAGCATTTT.

The chain employs TRBV24-1 and TRBJ2-3; 11 bases agree with TRBD2. Unmatched junction bases numbered 5, after V lost 3 bases and J lost 4 bases. CDR1 is KGHDR, CDR2 SFDVKD, per germline. The CDR3 is 16 amino acids. CDR3 DNA sequence: TGTGCCACCAGTGATGCCGTAGCGGGAGGGCCAGATACGCAGTATTTT. It translates to CATSDAVAGGPDTQYF.

Only one count was recorded for this clone. The chain recombines TRBV2 with TRBJ1-5, with D possibly matching TRBD1 (5 bases). V was shortened by 7 bases and J by 0 bases, with 7 bases between the two germline ends. Per germline, CDR1 SNHLY and CDR2 FYNNEI. This CDR3 spans 13 amino acids. CDR3 DNA: TGTGCCAGCAAAGGGGATAGCAATCAGCCCCAGCATTTT. Translation: CASKGDSNQPQHF.

The chain links TRBV11-2 to TRBJ2-2; 12 bases are a match to TRBD2. The V segment lost 7 bases and the J segment 3 bases; nucleotides outside the gene matches: 6. CDR3 length equals 16 residues. The V gene's germline CDR1 is SGHAT and CDR2 FQNNGV. The CDR3 DNA follows: TGTGCCAGCATGAGGACTAGCGGGACCGACACCGGGGAGCTGTTTTTT. This gives the protein CASMRTSGTDTGELFF.

The genes are TRBV18 and TRBJ2-7; 11 nucleotides line up with TRBD1. Germline V gene data show CDR1 as KGHSH and CDR2 as LQKENI. CDR3 length equals 15 residues. The trim removed 3 bases at V and 3 bases at J, leaving 4 bases unmatched. The CDR3 is CASSPSGQGVYEQYF. CDR3 nucleotides: TGTGCCAGCTCACCGTCGGGACAGGGGGTCTACGAGCAGTACTTC.

The V call is TRBV12-2, the J call TRBJ1-2. TRBV12-2 represents a pseudogene. This CDR3 comprises 13 residues. CDR3 residues: CASRLRSNYGYTF. In DNA form, the CDR3 reads TGTGCAAGTCGCCTTCGGTCCAACTATGGCTACACCTTC.